The sample holds one count of the clone carrying this T cell receptor (beta chain). This CDR3 is 15 amino acids long. The sample belongs to a study of shared clonotypes between healthy human individuals. As for the study in general: Serving as donors were a couple of women and three men, whose ages spanned 18 to 49. Every donor yielded three CD4 naive, three CD4 memory, two CD8 naive and one CD8 memory plate.

Repertoires were generated with immunoSEQ multiplex PCR, while TCRdb's copy carries only in-frame clones and drops some. The sample consists of roughly 650,000 clones, around 97% of them appearing once. The TCR sequence derives from a woman in her thirties in good health. The material sequenced was naive CD4+ T cells sorted from blood. Subset noted: CD45RA+ positively selected. The chain has TRBV21-1 and TRBJ2-2; TRBD2, the D gene given by the table, was not confirmed from the DNA. TRBV21-1 is described as a pseudogene. The CDR3 DNA reads TGTGCCAGTCCCGGGACTAGCGGGACTCACGGGGAGCTGTTTTTT. This sequence encodes CASPGTSGTHGELFF.